Each of the 2 T cell receptor beta chains below was sequenced from the same sample in a study of beta chain features in type 1 diabetes. Notes on the study in general: Type 1 diabetes patients had TCRB CDR3s that were shorter (moderately but significantly so) in all four CD4+ subsets.

What was sequenced were expressed TCRB transcripts, since all of the isolated RNA had been reverse transcribed. Profiling relied on immunoSEQ multiplex PCR, and the TCRdb table lists in-frame clones only, not all of them. The sample yields under 200,000 clones, about 9% seen once. Their recognized antigens are unknown. Sequenced sample: central memory CD4+ T cells from blood. The receptors were sampled from a woman under 30 with type 1 diabetes.

This rearrangement joins TRBV9 to TRBJ2-7; possible D gene TRBD1, 5 bases. The CDR3 length is 14 residues. V was trimmed by 2 bases and J by 0 bases, leaving 9 bases between them. Germline V gives CDR1 SGDLS, CDR2 YYNGEE. CDR3 nucleotide sequence: TGTGCCAGCAGCGTGGGGCACCTCTCCTACGAGCAGTACTTC. Translated: CASSVGHLSYEQYF.

The chain couples TRBV6-5 to TRBJ1-5; 11 nucleotides align to TRBD1. Germline trimming cut 8 bases from V and 6 bases from J; bases unmatched to any gene: 6. This CDR3 region has 14 residues. CDR1 and CDR2 from the germline V gene are MNHEY and SVGAGI. In DNA form, the CDR3 reads TGTGCCAGCGGTGGGACAGGGGGTGGTCAGCCCCAGCATTTT. Its translation: CASGGTGGGQPQHF.